A selection of T cell receptor beta chains follows, all from one sample in a study of shared clonotypes between healthy human individuals. Sequenced by immunoSEQ multiplex PCR; TCRdb stores in-frame clones only, minus some. Of some 2,500,000 clones in the sample, more than 85% were seen once. The source material was naive CD4+ T cells from PBMCs. The receptors here all came from a man aged 18 to 30 in good health. Some clones in this sample may be carry-over from other donors' samples. The CDR3 runs from the conserved cysteine through the conserved F or W. A D gene is named only where the DNA matches it firmly. The size of a clone is reported for some rows only, either as once, few or many, or as a class for expanded clones.

cdr3_nt cdr3_aa j_call v_call clone_size d_call
TGTGCCAGCACCGACCCGGGGGTTAGCAATCAGCCCCAGCATTTT CASTDPGVSNQPQHF TRBJ1-5 TRBV2 - -
TGTGCCAGCAGCTCTTTATCTGGGGTCACAGATACGCAGTATTTT CASSSLSGVTDTQYF TRBJ2-3 TRBV7-8 - -
TGTGCCAGCATTGGGGGGGCAGGGGATTATGGCGAGCAGTACTTC CASIGGAGDYGEQYF TRBJ2-7 TRBV28 - -
TGTGCCAGCAGCCCCTCTGGGGCCAACGTCCTGACTTTC CASSPSGANVLTF TRBJ2-6 TRBV11-3 few -
TGTGCCAGCAGCAGGGGGCTGGGGACTGAAGCTTTCTTT CASSRGLGTEAFF TRBJ1-1 TRBV27 - TRBD1
TGCGCCAGCAGCCAAGTCGGCGGGAGCTACGAGCAGTACTTC CASSQVGGSYEQYF TRBJ2-7 TRBV4-1 - TRBD2
TGTGCCAGCAGCATTCCGGGACTAGCGGGGGGTTACAATGAGCAGTTCTTC CASSIPGLAGGYNEQFF TRBJ2-1 TRBV28 - TRBD2
TGCGCCAGCAGCCCGGAAAGTCAAGGTGAGCAGTTCTTC CASSPESQGEQFF TRBJ2-1 TRBV5-1 - -
TGTGCCAGCAGTTACTCCCCGACTAGCGGACCATACGAGCAGTACTTC CASSYSPTSGPYEQYF TRBJ2-7 TRBV6-5 once TRBD2
TGTGCCAGCAGCGTAGCTAGCCTGGTCTCCTACAATGAGCAGTTCTTC CASSVASLVSYNEQFF TRBJ2-1 TRBV9 - -
TGTGCCAGCAGCAGACTTAATTCACCCCTCCACTTT CASSRLNSPLHF TRBJ1-6 TRBV7-2 - -
TGCAGCGCGGGGGGGGATACGCAGTATTTT CSAGGDTQYF TRBJ2-3 TRBV29-1 - TRBD2
TGTGCCAGCAGTTACCCCAAGGAGGTCTATAATTCACCCCTCCACTTT CASSYPKEVYNSPLHF TRBJ1-6 TRBV6-6 - -